This T cell receptor (beta chain) appears in the sequencing data of a study of cytomegalovirus exposure and HLA in healthy donors. On the study more broadly: T cells numbering some 170 million yielded some 100 million unique TCR beta sequences in an earlier analysis.

Germline V gene data show CDR1 as MRHNA and CDR2 as SNTAGT. The CDR3 has 13 residues. V lost 1 base and J 4 bases, leaving 8 bases between the germline ends. To note about this clone: As yet, its antigen is unknown.

PCR was performed using 60 Vbeta and 13 Jbeta primers. Profiled with immunoSEQ multiplex PCR; TCRdb holds only in-frame clones, not every one. The sample carries about 130,000 clones, just over 70% recorded once. Findings and caveats of the study: Later analysis demonstrated an association between a missense DCLRE1C variant and TCR beta V- and J-gene trimming. Beyond CMV serostatus, there was no information to go on about immune exposure.

The sequence derives from an older woman in good health and CMV-seropositive. Sequencing was performed on PBMCs. This chain joins TRBV6-4 and TRBJ2-7; D gene ambiguous. The CDR3 sequence is CASSDLTSYEQYF. The DNA of the CDR3 is TGTGCCAGCAGTGACTTGACATCTTACGAGCAGTACTTC.